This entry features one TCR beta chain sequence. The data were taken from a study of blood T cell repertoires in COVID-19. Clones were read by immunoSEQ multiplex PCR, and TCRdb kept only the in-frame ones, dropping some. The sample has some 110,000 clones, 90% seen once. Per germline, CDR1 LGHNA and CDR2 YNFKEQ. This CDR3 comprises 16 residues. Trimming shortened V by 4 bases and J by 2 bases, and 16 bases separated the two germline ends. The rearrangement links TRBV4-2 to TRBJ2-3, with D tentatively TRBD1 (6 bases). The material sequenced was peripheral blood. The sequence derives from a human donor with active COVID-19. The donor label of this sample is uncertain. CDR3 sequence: CASSPTGQTITDTQYF. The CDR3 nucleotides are TGTGCCAGCAGCCCGACGGGACAAACTATCACAGATACGCAGTATTTT.